The rows below give T cell receptor beta chains drawn from one sample of a study of T cell repertoires in cytomegalovirus infection. Their recognized antigens are unknown. Each CDR3 protein gets one entry after TCRdb re-called the reads with MiXCR. Among about 700,000 distinct CDR3 sequences listed, roughly a third were seen once. The source was cultured PBMCs, collected from culture after CMV antigen stimulation. These receptors all come from a human donor in good health (CMV status not recorded). Some clones in this sample may be carry-over from other donors' samples. The CDR3 runs from the conserved cysteine through the conserved F or W. A D gene is named only where the DNA matches it firmly. Clone size is given for some rows only: seen once, a few or many times, or a class if the clone is expanded.

cdr3_aa	cdr3_nt	clone_size	cdr3_length	j_call	d_call	v_call
CASSPRTSGNQGEQFF	TGTGCCAGCAGCCCCCGGACTAGCGGGAATCAGGGTGAGCAGTTCTTC	many	16	TRBJ2-1	TRBD2	TRBV7-2
CASAQGRYNSPLHF	TGTGCCAGCGCTCAGGGTCGCTATAATTCACCCCTCCACTTT	.	14	TRBJ1-6	.	TRBV2
CATRWDTQETQYF	TGTGCCACGAGATGGGACACGCAAGAGACCCAGTACTTC	few	13	TRBJ2-5	.	TRBV12-3/TRBV12-4
CASRPGSSYNEQFF	TGTGCCAGCAGGCCAGGGAGCTCCTACAATGAGCAGTTCTTC	.	14	TRBJ2-1	.	TRBV2
CASSPGPASGNTIYF	TGTGCCAGCTCACCGGGACCAGCCTCAGGAAACACCATATATTTT	.	15	TRBJ1-3	.	TRBV18
CASSYDGRGQPQHF	TGTGCCAGCAGTTATGACGGGAGAGGTCAGCCCCAGCATTTT	.	14	TRBJ1-5	.	TRBV6-5
CASSLFSGSNQPQHF	TGCGCCAGCAGTCTGTTCAGTGGAAGCAATCAGCCCCAGCATTTT	.	15	TRBJ1-5	.	TRBV5-1
CASSFRLAGTSGNTQYF	TGTGCCAGCAGCTTTAGACTAGCGGGGACGTCAGGAAATACGCAGTATTTT	many	17	TRBJ2-3	TRBD2	TRBV7-6
CASSGSGRAGGSQYF	TGTGCCAGTAGTGGTAGCGGGAGGGCCGGTGGCTCCCAGTACTTC	.	15	TRBJ2-5	TRBD2	TRBV19
CSARGLAVYNEQFF	TGCAGTGCTAGAGGACTAGCGGTCTACAATGAGCAGTTCTTC	few	14	TRBJ2-1	TRBD2	TRBV20-1
CASSFGQHYGYTF	TGTGCCAGCAGCTTTGGGCAGCACTATGGCTACACCTTC	.	13	TRBJ1-2	.	TRBV7-9
CASSYRPRSTEAFF	TGTGCCAGCAGTTACAGGCCCCGGAGCACTGAAGCTTTCTTT	.	14	TRBJ1-1	.	TRBV28
CASSPRVRTNEQFF	TGTGCCAGCAGCCCCCGGGTACGAACCAATGAGCAGTTCTTC	.	14	TRBJ2-1	.	TRBV7-2
CSARVPMGDSYTF	TGCAGTGCTAGAGTTCCGATGGGGGACAGCTACACCTTC	few	13	TRBJ1-2	.	TRBV20-1
CASSFSGGNYGYTF	TGTGCCAGCAGTTTTTCAGGGGGCAACTATGGCTACACCTTC	.	14	TRBJ1-2	TRBD1	TRBV28
CSARVAVYNEQFF	TGCAGTGCTAGGGTTGCGGTCTACAATGAGCAGTTCTTC	few	13	TRBJ2-1	.	TRBV20-1
CASSAATGWGYSNQPQHF	TGTGCCAGTAGTGCCGCGACAGGGTGGGGGTATAGCAATCAGCCCCAGCATTTT	.	18	TRBJ1-5	TRBD1	TRBV19
CASRRNYEQYF	TGTGCCAGCCGACGGAACTACGAGCAGTACTTC	few	11	TRBJ2-7	.	TRBV27
CASTFSWGKAGELFF	TGTGCCAGCACGTTCAGCTGGGGGAAGGCCGGGGAGCTGTTTTTT	.	15	TRBJ2-2	.	TRBV6-2/TRBV6-3
CASSLAGQGFLGTEAFF	TGTGCCAGCAGCTTAGCGGGACAGGGGTTCTTGGGGACTGAAGCTTTCTTT	.	17	TRBJ1-1	TRBD1	TRBV7-2
CASSLADFKNRRDGYTF	TGTGCCAGCAGCTTAGCGGACTTCAAAAACAGGAGAGATGGCTACACCTTC	.	17	TRBJ1-2	.	TRBV7-9
CSGASGETRETQYF	TGCAGCGGGGCTAGCGGAGAGACGCGGGAGACCCAGTACTTC	.	14	TRBJ2-5	TRBD2	TRBV29-1
CASSFEGADTQYF	TGTGCCAGCAGCTTCGAGGGGGCAGATACGCAGTATTTT	many	13	TRBJ2-3	.	TRBV7-2
CASSWDRRTNQPQHF	TGTGCCAGCAGTTGGGACAGGAGGACCAATCAGCCCCAGCATTTT	few	15	TRBJ1-5	TRBD1	TRBV6-6
CASSKTLGGLAYNEQFF	TGCGCCAGCAGCAAGACCCTGGGAGGCCTGGCCTACAATGAGCAGTTCTTC	few	17	TRBJ2-1	.	TRBV5-1
CASSPGQGHDQQYF	TGCGCCAGCAGCCCCGGACAGGGCCACGACCAGCAGTACTTC	.	14	TRBJ2-7	TRBD1	TRBV5-1
CASSKDYAGTGYTF	TGTGCCAGCAGCAAGGACTACGCAGGGACCGGCTACACCTTC	.	14	TRBJ1-2	.	TRBV27
CASSLAGEGSTDTQYF	TGTGCCAGCAGCTTAGCGGGAGAGGGGAGCACAGATACGCAGTATTTT	.	16	TRBJ2-3	.	TRBV7-6
CASSWDSRDGYTF	TGTGCCAGCAGTTGGGACAGTCGCGATGGCTACACCTTC	few	13	TRBJ1-2	TRBD1	TRBV12-3/TRBV12-4
CASDPGLGHNEQFF	TGTGCCAGTGATCCGGGCCTAGGACACAATGAGCAGTTCTTC	.	14	TRBJ2-1	.	TRBV19
CATSDQGGTGELFF	TGTGCCACCAGTGACCAGGGAGGGACCGGGGAGCTGTTTTTT	.	14	TRBJ2-2	TRBD2	TRBV24-1
CASSWGATSSYEQYF	TGCGCCAGCAGCTGGGGTGCGACCTCCTCCTACGAGCAGTACTTC	once	15	TRBJ2-7	.	TRBV5-1
CASSRPDRNYEQYF	TGTGCCAGCAGTCGTCCGGACAGGAACTACGAGCAGTACTTC	.	14	TRBJ2-7	TRBD1	TRBV28
CASSLYHRTDSNQPQHF	TGTGCCAGCAGCTTGTATCACCGCACCGATAGCAATCAGCCCCAGCATTTT	few	17	TRBJ1-5	.	TRBV7-8
CASRPQRYSNQPQHF	TGTGCCAGCAGACCACAGAGATATAGCAATCAGCCCCAGCATTTT	.	15	TRBJ1-5	.	TRBV27
CASQGGDRNTEAFF	TGTGCCAGCCAAGGAGGCGACAGGAACACTGAAGCTTTCTTT	.	14	TRBJ1-1	.	TRBV2
CASRFLGVNEQFF	TGTGCCAGCCGGTTCCTCGGGGTAAATGAGCAGTTCTTC	.	13	TRBJ2-1	.	TRBV12-3/TRBV12-4
CASRARGSGNTIYF	TGTGCCAGCAGAGCCAGGGGATCGGGAAACACCATATATTTT	few	14	TRBJ1-3	.	TRBV2
CASSQGSGKGEKLFF	TGCGCCAGCAGCCAAGGATCCGGGAAGGGTGAAAAACTGTTTTTT	.	15	TRBJ1-4	.	TRBV4-1
CASSDSGGRNEQFF	TGTGCCAGCAGTGACTCAGGGGGGCGAAATGAGCAGTTCTTC	.	14	TRBJ2-1	.	TRBV6-4
CSATPSGTSPTDTQYF	TGCAGTGCCACGCCGTCCGGGACTAGCCCCACAGATACGCAGTATTTT	.	16	TRBJ2-3	TRBD2	TRBV20-1
CASSSKPNEQFF	TGTGCCAGCAGTTCAAAGCCCAATGAGCAGTTCTTC	few	12	TRBJ2-1	.	TRBV7-9
CASSYQGPQNTGELFF	TGTGCCAGCAGTTATCAGGGGCCCCAGAACACCGGGGAGCTGTTTTTT	.	16	TRBJ2-2	.	TRBV6-5
CAITPDRASGYTF	TGTGCCATCACCCCTGACAGGGCTTCTGGCTACACCTTC	.	13	TRBJ1-2	TRBD1	TRBV10-3
CASSVTGVSSYEQYF	TGTGCCAGCAGCGTGACAGGGGTTAGCTCCTACGAGCAGTACTTC	many	15	TRBJ2-7	TRBD1	TRBV7-2
CASSLRFTEAFF	TGTGCCAGCAGTTTACGTTTCACTGAAGCTTTCTTT	.	12	TRBJ1-1	.	TRBV28
CASSIGRVAGTNEQFF	TGTGCCAGTAGTATCGGTCGAGTAGCGGGCACTAATGAGCAGTTCTTC	.	16	TRBJ2-1	TRBD2	TRBV19
CASSPVGGFGTDTQYF	TGTGCCAGCAGCCCAGTCGGTGGGTTTGGCACAGATACGCAGTATTTT	many	16	TRBJ2-3	.	TRBV7-8
CASSGEQGGQPQHF	TGTGCCAGCAGTGGAGAACAGGGGGGCCAGCCCCAGCATTTT	.	14	TRBJ1-5	TRBD1	TRBV2
CSARWTANTEAFF	TGCAGTGCTCGCTGGACAGCGAACACTGAAGCTTTCTTT	.	13	TRBJ1-1	.	TRBV20-1